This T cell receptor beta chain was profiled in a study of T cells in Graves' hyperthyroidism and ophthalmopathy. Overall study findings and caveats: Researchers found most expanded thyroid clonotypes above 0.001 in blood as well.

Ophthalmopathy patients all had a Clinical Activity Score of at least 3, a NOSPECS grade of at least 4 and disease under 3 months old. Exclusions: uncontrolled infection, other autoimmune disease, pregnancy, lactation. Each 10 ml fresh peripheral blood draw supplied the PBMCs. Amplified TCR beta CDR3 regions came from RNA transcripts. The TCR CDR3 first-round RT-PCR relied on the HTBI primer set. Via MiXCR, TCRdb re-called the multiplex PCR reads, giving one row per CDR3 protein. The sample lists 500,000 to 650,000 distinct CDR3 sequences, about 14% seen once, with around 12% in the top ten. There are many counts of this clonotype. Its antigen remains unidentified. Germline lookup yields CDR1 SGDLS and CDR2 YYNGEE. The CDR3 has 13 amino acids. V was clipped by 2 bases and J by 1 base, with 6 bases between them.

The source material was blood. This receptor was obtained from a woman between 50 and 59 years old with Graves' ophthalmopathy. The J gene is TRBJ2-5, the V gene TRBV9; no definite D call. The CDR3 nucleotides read TGTGCCAGCAGCGTCTCTCTCCAAGAGACCCAGTACTTC. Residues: CASSVSLQETQYF.